A single sample gave rise to the 9 T cell receptor beta chains below, sequenced in a study of T cell changes during pregnancy in multiple sclerosis. Libraries were prepared by immunoSEQ multiplex PCR; TCRdb keeps only in-frame clonotypes and omits some of them. Seen here are tens of thousands of clones, around 91% observed once, and the top ten hold roughly 0.69%. Sequenced material: CD4+ T cells from peripheral blood mononuclear cells, taken in the second trimester of pregnancy. Receptors originate from a female donor in good health, enrolled as a control in a pregnancy study.

The V gene is TRBV7-2, the J gene TRBJ2-1, with TRBD2 as a possible D gene (6 bases). CDR3 length equals 13 residues. Trimming removed 6 bases at V and 4 bases at J, with 10 bases between. The germline V gene has CDR1 SGHTA and CDR2 FQGNSA. CDR3 sequence reads: CASRSGSYNEQFF. CDR3 coding DNA: TGTGCCAGCAGGTCCGGGAGTTACAATGAGCAGTTCTTC.

The V call is TRBV4-3, the J call TRBJ1-1, with D possibly matching TRBD1 (6 bases). Germline CDR1 reads LGHNA; CDR2 reads YSLEER. The V gene lost 0 bases and the J gene lost 11 bases, with 16 bases spanning the gap. The CDR3 sequence is 14 residues long. The CDR3 nucleotides read TGCGCCAGCAGCCAAGATAGGGGGGGCGCGGGGGCTTTCTTT. This gives the protein CASSQDRGGAGAFF.

The chain has TRBV11-3 and TRBJ2-5; 7 nucleotides align to TRBD2. Unmatched junction bases numbered 10, after V lost 4 bases and J lost 5 bases. The germline gives CDR1 SGHNT, CDR2 YENEEA. The CDR3 covers 15 residues. The CDR3 nucleotides are TGTGCCAGCAGCTCCCGTAGCGGGTCCCGGGAGACCCAGTACTTC. This codes for CASSSRSGSRETQYF.

The genes are TRBV6-5 and TRBJ1-2; 7 nucleotides line up with TRBD1. The trim removed 6 bases at V and 7 bases at J, leaving 8 bases unmatched. Germline CDR1 is MNHEY and CDR2 is SVGAGI. CDR3 length: 13 residues. The CDR3 region is CASRQGGAGGYTF. As DNA, the CDR3 is TGTGCCAGCAGGCAAGGGGGCGCGGGTGGCTACACCTTC.

The CDR3 is CASSGQEGGSGYTF. The CDR3, as DNA: TGTGCCAGCAGCGGACAGGAGGGCGGGAGTGGCTACACCTTC. This chain connects TRBV9 to TRBJ1-2, with a tentative D call TRBD1 (6 bases). Trimming took off 3 bases at V and 7 bases at J, with 16 bases between the two ends. Germline V gene data show CDR1 as SGDLS and CDR2 as YYNGEE. The CDR3 is 14 amino acids.

The CDR3 here is CAWSVPSGFEKLFF. CDR3 DNA: TGTGCCTGGAGTGTCCCGTCGGGGTTTGAAAAACTGTTTTTT. The rearrangement links TRBV30 to TRBJ1-4; D not resolved. The CDR3 sequence is 14 residues long. CDR1 is GTSNPN and CDR2 is SVGIG in the germline V gene (reference sequence). The germline V and J ends were trimmed by 0 bases and 7 bases, with 12 bases remaining between them.

The chain recombines TRBV11-3 with TRBJ2-1, with 8 bases fitting TRBD1. Trimming took 3 bases from V and 3 from J; bases not matched to a gene: 4. Germline V gene lookup returns CDR1 SGHNT and CDR2 YENEEA. The CDR3 has 15 residues. The CDR3 DNA reads as TGTGCCAGCAGCTTCGGACAGGGTATCTACAATGAGCAGTTCTTC. Its protein product is CASSFGQGIYNEQFF.

In its sample, this clone was seen once. This rearrangement joins TRBV7-2 to TRBJ2-1, with a tentative D call TRBD2 (7 bases). The CDR3 contains 15 residues. Germline V gene sequence: CDR1 SGHTA, CDR2 FQGNSA. V dropped 3 bases and J dropped 3 bases, with 12 bases sitting between them. The CDR3 sequence is CASSLRGGDYNEQFF. The DNA of the CDR3 is TGTGCCAGCAGCTTGAGGGGGGGGGACTACAATGAGCAGTTCTTC.

The CDR3 region has the DNA TGTGCCAGCAGAGAGGAGAGCTCTGGAAACACCATATATTTT. This sequence encodes CASREESSGNTIYF. The chain joins TRBV6-8 to TRBJ1-3; D is unresolved. Trimming removed 6 bases from V and 0 bases from J, with 9 bases in between. Germline CDR1 MNHGY, CDR2 SAAAGT. This CDR3 contains 14 residues.